A single sample gave rise to the 12 T cell receptor beta chains below, sequenced in a study of OX40 agonist ivuxolimab in advanced cancers. Sequenced by immunoSEQ multiplex PCR; TCRdb stores in-frame clones only, minus some. In the table there are around 11,000 clones, 75% to 90% of which are singletons. Sequenced material: CD4+ or CD8+ T cells sorted from blood, taken in a trial of the OX40 agonist ivuxolimab. These receptors came from an adult with an advanced solid tumor such as melanoma, head and neck, liver or kidney cancer.

The V and J genes are TRBV4-2 and TRBJ2-1; TRBD1 aligns across 9 bases. The germline gives CDR1 LGHNA, CDR2 YNFKEQ. The CDR3 consists of 15 residues. With 4 bases clipped from V and 5 bases from J, the junction kept 6 bases outside the gene matches. The CDR3 is CASSPSWTGDNEQFF. CDR3 DNA sequence: TGTGCCAGCAGCCCCTCGTGGACAGGGGACAATGAGCAGTTCTTC.

The chain joins TRBV27 to TRBJ2-1; D may correspond to TRBD1 or TRBD2 (6 bases each). CDR3 length: 14 amino acids. The germline V gene encodes CDR1 MNHEY and CDR2 SMNVEV (reference sequence). Trimming removed 3 bases from V and 10 bases from J, with 16 bases in between. CDR3 sequence reads: CASSFEGGQYEQFF. Written as DNA, the CDR3 is TGTGCCAGCAGTTTTGAGGGGGGACAATACGAGCAGTTCTTC.

The chain recombines TRBV27 with TRBJ1-1; TRBD1 is a possible D gene (5 bases). The CDR3 loop spans 13 amino acids. V was shortened by 6 bases and J by 4 bases, with 12 bases between the two germline ends. Germline loops: CDR1 MNHEY, CDR2 SMNVEV (reference sequence). CDR3 DNA sequence: TGTGCCAGCAGCGTAGGCAGGGCCACTGAAGCTTTCTTT. It translates to CASSVGRATEAFF.

The chain carries TRBV5-1 and TRBJ1-1; TRBD1 is a possible D gene (5 bases). Trimming left V 5 bases short and J 9 bases short, with 17 bases between. Germline V gene sequence: CDR1 SGHRS, CDR2 YFSETQ. CDR3 length: 13 residues. CDR3: CASRVGTDGQAFF. The CDR3 nucleotides read TGCGCCAGCAGGGTAGGGACCGACGGCCAAGCTTTCTTT.

The chain carries TRBV6-5 and TRBJ2-6; 9 nucleotides line up with TRBD1. CDR1 is MNHEY, CDR2 SVGAGI, per germline. This CDR3 has 13 amino acids. Trimming removed 10 bases from V and 4 bases from J; junction bases left unmatched: 2. The DNA of the CDR3 is TGTGCCACCGGGACAGGGGGGGCCAACGTCCTGACTTTC. It translates to CATGTGGANVLTF.

The V gene is TRBV9, the J gene TRBJ2-5, with D maybe TRBD2 (6 bases). This CDR3 comprises 14 residues. Germline V gene sequence: CDR1 SGDLS, CDR2 YYNGEE. V lost 0 bases to trimming and J lost 5 bases, with 11 bases between them. The CDR3 nucleotides read TGTGCCAGCAGCGTAGAGGGTCTAGCGGAGACCCAGTACTTC. Protein product: CASSVEGLAETQYF.

This chain connects TRBV5-1 to TRBJ2-1; 11 bases line up with TRBD2. The germline gives CDR1 SGHRS, CDR2 YFSETQ. V shed 4 bases, J shed 5 bases, and the junction held 2 bases outside the gene matches. The length of the CDR3 is 14 residues. The CDR3 protein is CASSRGLADNEQFF. The CDR3 DNA sequence: TGCGCCAGCAGCAGGGGACTAGCGGACAATGAGCAGTTCTTC. The variable domain in full, completed from reference TRBV5-1 and TRBJ2-1, reads KAGVTQTPRYLIKTRGQQVTLSCSPISGHRSVSWYQQTPGQGLQFLFEYFSETQRNKGNFPGRFSGRQFSNSRSEMNVSTLELGDSALYLCASSRGLADNEQFFGPGTRLTVL.

The chain combines TRBV6-5 with TRBJ2-5; D is unclear. V lost 0 bases and J 5 bases, leaving 13 bases between the germline ends. The CDR3 runs to 15 residues. The germline gives CDR1 MNHEY, CDR2 SVGAGI. The CDR3 bases are TGTGCCAGCAGTTACTCGACCTACCTCCGGGAGACCCAGTACTTC. This codes for CASSYSTYLRETQYF.

This chain joins TRBV5-1 and TRBJ2-1, with a tentative D call TRBD1 (6 bases). The V end was cut by 0 bases, the J end by 5 bases, with 12 bases between. This CDR3 contains 15 residues. From germline, CDR1 is SGHRS and CDR2 YFSETQ. CDR3: CASSLVSYRDNEQFF. The CDR3 coding sequence is TGCGCCAGCAGCTTGGTTAGTTACAGGGACAATGAGCAGTTCTTC. Full variable domain (missing parts from reference TRBV5-1 and TRBJ2-1): KAGVTQTPRYLIKTRGQQVTLSCSPISGHRSVSWYQQTPGQGLQFLFEYFSETQRNKGNFPGRFSGRQFSNSRSEMNVSTLELGDSALYLCASSLVSYRDNEQFFGPGTRLTVL.

The count of this clone is one. The gene calls are TRBV14 and TRBJ1-1; possibly TRBD1 for D (5 bases). V was pared by 0 bases and J by 4 bases, with 12 bases between. The CDR3 length is 15 residues. In germline, CDR1 is SGHDN, CDR2 FVKESK. CDR3 residues: CASSQEGEDITEAFF. CDR3 sequence (DNA): TGTGCCAGCAGCCAAGAAGGGGAGGACATCACTGAAGCTTTCTTT. Drawing the rest from reference TRBV14 and TRBJ1-1, the complete variable domain is EAGVTQFPSHSVIEKGQTVTLRCDPISGHDNLYWYRRVMGKEIKFLLHFVKESKQDESGMPNNRFLAERTGGTYSTLKVQPAELEDSGVYFCASSQEGEDITEAFFGQGTRLTVV.

The chain carries TRBV15 and TRBJ1-2, with TRBD1 matching over 12 bases. V dropped 0 bases and J dropped 7; count of bases not matched to a gene: 6. Germline CDR1 reads LNHNV; CDR2 reads YYDKDF (reference sequence). The CDR3 consists of 16 residues. The CDR3 nucleotides read TGTGCCACCAGCAGAGATGGGGGACAGGGGGCTTTTGGCTACACCTTC. Amino acid sequence: CATSRDGGQGAFGYTF.

The chain joins TRBV6-1 to TRBJ1-5; 7 bases align to TRBD1. With 4 bases clipped from V and 0 bases from J, the junction kept 12 bases outside the gene matches. Germline V gene data show CDR1 as MNHNS and CDR2 as SASEGT. This CDR3 has 18 residues. The chain's CDR3 is CASSARLGTAYSNQPQHF. CDR3 nucleotides: TGTGCCAGCAGTGCCCGATTAGGGACAGCCTATAGCAATCAGCCCCAGCATTTT.